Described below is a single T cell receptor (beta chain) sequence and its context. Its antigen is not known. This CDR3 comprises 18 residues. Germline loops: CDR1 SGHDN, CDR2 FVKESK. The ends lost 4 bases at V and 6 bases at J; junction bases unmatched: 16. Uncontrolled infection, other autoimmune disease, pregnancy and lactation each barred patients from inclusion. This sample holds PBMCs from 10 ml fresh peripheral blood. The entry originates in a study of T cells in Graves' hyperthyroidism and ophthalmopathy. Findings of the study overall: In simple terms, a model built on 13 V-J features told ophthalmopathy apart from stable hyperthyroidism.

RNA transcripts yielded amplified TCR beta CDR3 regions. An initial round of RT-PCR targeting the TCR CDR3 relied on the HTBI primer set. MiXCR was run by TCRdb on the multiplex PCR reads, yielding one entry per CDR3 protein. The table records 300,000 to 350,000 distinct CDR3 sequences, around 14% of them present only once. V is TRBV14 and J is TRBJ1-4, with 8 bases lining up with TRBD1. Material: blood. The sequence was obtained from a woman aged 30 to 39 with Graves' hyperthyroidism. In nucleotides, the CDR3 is TGTGCCAGCAGCCCCGACAGGGGAGAGTGGGACCTAGATGAAAAACTGTTTTTT. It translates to CASSPDRGEWDLDEKLFF.